The table lists the clone carrying this T cell receptor (beta chain) with many counts. From roughly 390 ng of RNA, a library with molecular barcoded alpha/delta and beta/gamma adaptors was made. TCRdb recomputed calls from the reads with MiXCR, one row per CDR3 protein. The sample includes tens of thousands of distinct CDR3 sequences, approximately 14% of them seen just once. The sample comes from a study of read filtering for tumor transcriptome and immune sequencing. The receptor was isolated from a donor at least 40 years old with multiple myeloma. Sequencing input: a population of CD138-negative cells sorted from bone marrow.

The DNA of the CDR3 is TGCAGTGCTAGAGACCGCCTAGCGGGAACCTACGAGCAGTACTTC. This encodes CSARDRLAGTYEQYF. The chain joins TRBV20-1 to TRBJ2-7; TRBD2 matches at 9 bases. The V segment lost 0 bases and the J segment 2 bases; nucleotides outside the gene matches: 5. Germline CDR1 and CDR2: DFQATT and SNEGSKA (reference sequence). This CDR3 has 15 amino acids.